Sequencing of this TCR beta chain was carried out in a study of cytomegalovirus exposure and HLA in healthy donors. Study-level points and caveats: The likely origin of a cluster of highly shared sequence variants was a sequencing artifact.

The CDR3 totals 14 residues. CDR1 is GTSNPN, CDR2 SVGIG, per germline (reference sequence). This clone was found a few times. What it binds is not known. At the DNA level, this CDR3 is encoded by other sequences in the same sample as well. Vbeta (60) and Jbeta (13) primers were used in the PCR. Libraries were prepared by immunoSEQ multiplex PCR; TCRdb keeps only in-frame clonotypes and omits some of them. Of approximately 240,000 clones listed, 85% to 90% are singletons. The rearrangement links TRBV30 to TRBJ1-5; 7 nucleotides match TRBD1. The source is a young woman in good health and CMV-seronegative. The sample taken for sequencing was PBMCs. CDR3 DNA: TGTGCTTGGGCTGCCAGGGGGTCTAGTAAGCCCCAGCATTTT. This gives the protein CAWAARGSSKPQHF.